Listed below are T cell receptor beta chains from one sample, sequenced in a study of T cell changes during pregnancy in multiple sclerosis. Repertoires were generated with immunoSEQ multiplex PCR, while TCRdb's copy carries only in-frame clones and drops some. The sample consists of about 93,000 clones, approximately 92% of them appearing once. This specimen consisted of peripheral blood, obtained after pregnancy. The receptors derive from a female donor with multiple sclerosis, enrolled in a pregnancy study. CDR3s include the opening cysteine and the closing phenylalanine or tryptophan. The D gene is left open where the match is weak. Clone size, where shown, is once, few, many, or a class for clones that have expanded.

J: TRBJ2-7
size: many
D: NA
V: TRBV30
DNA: TGTGCCTGGAGTCGGGACAAGTGGTACGAGCAGTACTTC
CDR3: CAWSRDKWYEQYF

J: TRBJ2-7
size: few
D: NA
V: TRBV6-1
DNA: TGTGCCAGCAGTGCGCGGAGACAGGACTACGAGCAGTACTTC
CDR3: CASSARRQDYEQYF

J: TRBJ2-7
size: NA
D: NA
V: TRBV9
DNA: TGTGCCAGCAGCCCACGGCCGGCCCAACGCTGGGGAGCCTACGAGCAGTACTTC
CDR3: CASSPRPAQRWGAYEQYF

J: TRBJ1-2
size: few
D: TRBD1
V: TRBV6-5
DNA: TGTGCCAGCAGTTGGGACAGGGGTGACTATGGCTACACCTTC
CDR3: CASSWDRGDYGYTF

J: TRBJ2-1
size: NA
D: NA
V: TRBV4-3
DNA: TGCGCCAGCAGCCAGGGGGAGGGGGACTACAATGAGCAGTTCTTC
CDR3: CASSQGEGDYNEQFF

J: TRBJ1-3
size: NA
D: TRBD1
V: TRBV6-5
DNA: TGTGCCAGCAGTTACTCGCCGGGACAGTCTGGAAACACCATATATTTT
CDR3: CASSYSPGQSGNTIYF

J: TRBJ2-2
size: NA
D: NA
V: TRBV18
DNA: TGTGCCAGCTCACCGTATCCCCCGCAGGGCAACACCGGGGAGCTGTTTTTT
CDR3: CASSPYPPQGNTGELFF

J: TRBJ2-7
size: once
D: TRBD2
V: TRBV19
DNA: TGTGCCAGTAGTGCACTAGCGGGGAATGACGAGCAGTACTTC
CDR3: CASSALAGNDEQYF

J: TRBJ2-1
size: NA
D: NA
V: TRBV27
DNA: TGTGCCAGCAGTAATCCTAGATCGACCCTATCTTGGGAGCAGTTCTTC
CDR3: CASSNPRSTLSWEQFF

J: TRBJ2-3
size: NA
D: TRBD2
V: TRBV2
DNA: TGTGCCAGCAGTGAGGGGCGCGGGAGCGCAGATACGCAGTATTTT
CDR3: CASSEGRGSADTQYF

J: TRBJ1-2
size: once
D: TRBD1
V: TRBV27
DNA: TGTGCCAGCAGTCCACCGGGACAGCCCTTAAGAAACTATGGCTACACCTTC
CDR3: CASSPPGQPLRNYGYTF